This T cell receptor (beta chain) came from a study of T-cell reconstitution after alpha-beta-depleted transplantation in children. Preparation of the TCRbeta library was carried out with unique molecular identifiers. TCRdb itself ran the PCR reads through MiXCR, one entry per CDR3 protein. Of 360,000 or so distinct CDR3 sequences in the sample, roughly 21% were seen once. The table lists this clonotype with many counts. The CDR3 has 13 residues. The germline V gene has CDR1 SQVTM and CDR2 ANQGSEA. V was clipped by 4 bases and J by 4 bases; unmatched bases: 4. This chain connects TRBV29-1 to TRBJ2-7, with 10 nucleotides matching TRBD2. This sequence originates from a human donor who donated a stem cell graft to a child with acute myeloid leukemia. The material sequenced was PBMCs from the stem cell graft donor, taken from the stem cell graft. DNA of the CDR3: TGCAGCGTTGTCCCTAGCGGGAGATACGAGCAGTACTTC. Its protein is CSVVPSGRYEQYF.